One sample yielded the 17 T cell receptor beta chains listed below, sequenced in a study of response to subunit inactivated influenza vaccine (dated by TCRdb to between 2017 and 2018). Libraries were built with RT-PCR. Sequencing used an Illumina HiSeq 2500. The raw public reads went through TCRdb reprocessing: fastp at Q25, MiXCR clone calling, in-frame beta chains kept. Every entry covers one CDR3 protein and lists the most common genes and DNA from its rows. This sample is represented by around 750,000 distinct CDR3 sequences; around 20% of them were singletons. The leading ten clones occupy roughly 10% of the sample. The specimen was PBMCs from blood, collected 4 to 6 days after vaccination. The origin of the receptors is a man aged 45 to 65 who received an inactivated influenza vaccine. Donor details come from another sample of the same person, matched by shared clones.

The sample holds a few counts of this clonotype. The genes are TRBV10-3 and TRBJ1-6; D is possibly TRBD1 (5 bases). V shed 10 bases and J shed 7 bases, with 11 bases lying between them. The CDR3 covers 12 residues. The V gene's germline CDR1 is ENHRY and CDR2 SYGVKD. CDR3 DNA: TGTGCCAGTGGGACGGACAATTCACCCCTCCACTTT. As protein: CASGTDNSPLHF.

This clonotype has a handful of counts. V gene TRBV6-1 combines with J gene TRBJ2-1, with D possibly TRBD2 on 6 matching bases. Per the germline V gene, CDR1 is MNHNS and CDR2 is SASEGT. Trimming removed 6 bases from V and 2 bases from J, with 20 bases in between. The CDR3 spans 17 residues. The CDR3 loop reads CASRTRQLAETYNEQFF. For the CDR3, the DNA is TGTGCCAGCAGAACCCGACAGTTAGCGGAGACCTACAATGAGCAGTTCTTC.

This sequence joins TRBV2 and TRBJ2-2; 7 bases map to TRBD2. The CDR3 loop spans 14 amino acids. CDR1 is SNHLY, CDR2 FYNNEI, per germline. V shed 4 bases, J shed 3 bases, and the junction held 2 bases outside the gene matches. The DNA for the CDR3 is TGTGCCAGCAGTGCCCGGGGGGACACCGGGGAGCTGTTTTTT. Amino acid sequence: CASSARGDTGELFF.

The chain recombines TRBV21-1 with TRBJ2-7. TRBV21-1 is assigned pseudogene status. The CDR3 is 14 amino acids. This CDR3 reads CASSKSEGSYEQYF. CDR3 nucleotides: TGTGCCAGCAGCAAATCGGAAGGTTCCTACGAGCAGTACTTC.

This clonotype has a count of ten or more. V gene TRBV29-1 combines with J gene TRBJ2-7, with 9 positions matching TRBD1. The CDR3 has 14 residues. The J segment lost 6 bases and the V segment lost 4 bases, leaving 10 bases of the junction unmatched. Germline CDR1 is SQVTM and CDR2 is ANQGSEA. Here the CDR3 DNA reads TGCAGCGTTGTCCCCGGGACAGGGTGGTCCGAGCAGTACTTC. Translation gives CSVVPGTGWSEQYF.

The rearrangement uses TRBV9 and TRBJ2-1, with TRBD2 matching over 7 bases. Germline values: CDR1 SGDLS, CDR2 YYNGEE. Trimming at V came to 1 base and at J to 0 bases, leaving 7 bases not matched to a gene. CDR3 length equals 17 residues. CDR3 sequence: CASSVIGAGSSYNEQFF. CDR3 coding DNA: TGTGCCAGCAGCGTAATCGGAGCGGGGAGCTCCTACAATGAGCAGTTCTTC. Combining the CDR3 with reference TRBV9 and TRBJ2-1 gives the whole variable domain DSGVTQTPKHLITATGQRVTLRCSPRSGDLSVYWYQQSLDQGLQFLIQYYNGEERAKGNILERFSAQQFPDLHSELNLSSLELGDSALYFCASSVIGAGSSYNEQFFGPGTRLTVL.

The V call is TRBV29-1, the J call TRBJ1-1; no definite D call. The CDR3 sequence is 11 residues long. Germline values: CDR1 SQVTM, CDR2 ANQGSEA. Trimming took off 2 bases at V and 3 bases at J, with 4 bases between the two ends. This CDR3 is CSVERDTEAFF. CDR3 sequence (DNA): TGCAGCGTTGAACGCGACACTGAAGCTTTCTTT.

The V gene is TRBV6-5, the J gene TRBJ1-1; no clear D. V was clipped by 6 bases and J by 2 bases, with 13 bases between them. This CDR3 has 14 residues. CDR1 MNHEY and CDR2 SVGAGI come from the germline V gene. The CDR3 coding sequence is TGTGCCAGCAGGTATCTGACCCGTAACACTGAAGCTTTCTTT. Amino acids: CASRYLTRNTEAFF.

This clonotype has more than one count but fewer than ten. V and J are TRBV6-1 and TRBJ2-7, with D perhaps TRBD2 (6 bases). The CDR3 covers 15 residues. Germline loops: CDR1 MNHNS, CDR2 SASEGT. Between the trimmed V and J ends, which lost 5 bases and 4 bases, there was a span of 18 bases. The CDR3: CASSQSPGLLYEQYF. The DNA for the CDR3 is TGTGCCAGCAGTCAATCCCCGGGACTCCTATACGAGCAGTACTTC.

The V gene is TRBV12-3 or TRBV12-4, the J gene TRBJ2-7; TRBD2 agrees at 12 bases. V was pared by 3 bases and J by 6 bases, with 3 bases of the junction left unmatched. There are 14 residues in the CDR3. As DNA, the CDR3 is TGTGCCAGCAGTTTCCTAGCGGGAGGGCGCGAGCAGTACTTC. It specifies CASSFLAGGREQYF.

The chain joins TRBV12-3 or TRBV12-4 to TRBJ2-2; D uncertain. V lost 5 bases and J 3 bases, leaving 7 bases between the germline ends. CDR3 length equals 13 residues. The CDR3 reads CASSNTYTGELFF. CDR3 bases: TGTGCCAGCAGTAACACCTACACCGGGGAGCTGTTTTTT.

The chain carries TRBV24-1 and TRBJ2-1; D unresolved. CDR3 length equals 15 residues. Germline CDR1 reads KGHDR; CDR2 reads SFDVKD. V was shortened by 5 bases and J by 0 bases, with 10 bases between the two germline ends. The CDR3 sequence: CATSATAYSYNEQFF. In DNA form, the CDR3 reads TGTGCCACCAGTGCGACGGCTTACTCCTACAATGAGCAGTTCTTC.

The rearrangement joins TRBV4-2 to TRBJ1-6, with TRBD1 matching over 11 bases. This CDR3 is built from 15 residues. Germline assignment: CDR1 LGHNA and CDR2 YNFKEQ. V shed 4 bases, J shed 9 bases, and the junction held 5 bases outside the gene matches. The DNA of the CDR3 is TGTGCCAGCAGCCTCGGACAGGGGGCTCGTTCACCCCTCCACTTT. Amino acids: CASSLGQGARSPLHF.

The V and J genes are TRBV20-1 and TRBJ2-7; D not resolved. The CDR3 spans 14 residues. CDR1 and CDR2 (germline): DFQATT, SNEGSKA (reference sequence). V shed 0 bases and J shed 5 bases, with 14 bases lying between them. The CDR3 nucleotides read TGCAGTGCTAGAGAGGGGTACGGTGAGCACGAGCAGTACTTC. Encoded protein: CSAREGYGEHEQYF.

This clonotype has ten or more counts. The rearrangement joins TRBV11-2 to TRBJ2-5; 11 bases align to TRBD2. Looked up from germline, CDR1 is SGHAT and CDR2 is FQNNGV. Trimming removed 1 base from V and 4 bases from J; junction bases left unmatched: 5. The CDR3 contains 16 residues. In DNA, the CDR3 is TGTGCCAGCAGCTTAGTAGCGGGGGGGCGTGTAGAGACCCAGTACTTC. Translating it yields CASSLVAGGRVETQYF.

There are a few counts of this clonotype. The rearrangement joins TRBV20-1 to TRBJ2-1; possible D gene TRBD2, 5 bases. The V gene lost 0 bases and the J gene lost 12 bases, with 12 bases spanning the gap. Germline V gene sequence: CDR1 DFQATT, CDR2 SNEGSKA (reference sequence). This CDR3 comprises 12 residues. The CDR3 region has the DNA TGCAGTGCTAGAGATCTCGTTGAGGGGCAGTTCTTC. Protein: CSARDLVEGQFF.

This clonotype was seen a handful of times. The rearrangement links TRBV29-1 to TRBJ1-1, with 7 bases matching TRBD1. Germline-derived CDR1 and CDR2 are SQVTM and ANQGSEA. The CDR3 contains 13 residues. Germline trimming cut 6 bases from V and 2 bases from J; bases unmatched to any gene: 6. In DNA form, the CDR3 reads TGCAGCGTGCGCACAGGGGCCAACACTGAAGCTTTCTTT. Residues: CSVRTGANTEAFF.